This TCR beta chain was retrieved from a study of human T cells and chemical hapten exposure. On the study more broadly: Diphenylcyclopropenone doses were given weekly to the scalps of patients across the approximately 25-week study. How much TCR each sample yielded varied, mostly because pooled library volumes differed slightly. Broader study findings: The study found expanded TCRs formed significantly more large CDR3 similarity clusters than controls.

This CDR3 is 11 amino acids long. V shed 10 bases and J shed 7 bases, with 13 bases lying between them. Germline V lookup: CDR1 MDHEN, CDR2 SYDVKM. This sample's time point: pre-sensitization, week 0. Specified treatment: therapeutic diphenylcyclopropenone sensitization with weekly scalp DPC. This clonotype was seen ten or more times. Its antigen is unknown. Per the original methods: Samples contained a median of roughly 93,000 TCRs, with a range of 23,224 to 690,600. TCRdb processed the RACE reads anew with MiXCR; each CDR3 protein has one entry. The V and J calls shown here were made by TCRdb, not taken from the authors' results. The sample records fewer than 300,000 distinct CDR3 sequences, roughly 7.7% being singletons.

This chain joins TRBV28 and TRBJ1-1, with no clear D. This clonotype was sampled from a man in his late teens or twenties with alopecia areata. Some clones in this sample may be carry-over from other donors' samples. The source material was whole blood, sampled in connection with sensitization to the hapten diphenylcyclopropenone (DPC). The CDR3 here is CAISDGGEAFF. The CDR3 DNA sequence: TGTGCCATTAGCGACGGAGGTGAAGCTTTCTTT.